The 5 T cell receptor beta chains given below trace back to one sample, sequenced in a study of blood T cells in healthy people across ages. Primers used in a second PCR of roughly 7 to 12 cycles were a sample-barcoded 5' primer and a J-beta primer mix. TCRdb used MiXCR to reprocess the 5' RACE reads, holding one entry per CDR3 protein. This sample carries some 1.1 million distinct CDR3 sequences, around two fifths of them seen once, and the ten largest clones take under 15%. The sample consisted of blood. The receptors derive from a man aged 18 to 29 in good health.

The rearrangement uses TRBV12-3 or TRBV12-4 and TRBJ1-4; D might be TRBD1 (6 bases). The CDR3 covers 15 residues. V was pared by 5 bases and J by 8 bases, with 18 bases between. In nucleotides, the CDR3 is TGTGCCAGCAGTCCTATCGGGGGGCTGATGGAAAAACTGTTTTTT. This codes for CASSPIGGLMEKLFF.

This clonotype was seen a few times. The genes are TRBV6-2 or TRBV6-3 and TRBJ2-2; the D is unclear. Trimming cost V 2 bases and J 6 bases, with 13 bases left between them. Germline CDR1 is MNHEY and CDR2 is SVGEGT. The CDR3 loop spans 15 amino acids. In nucleotides, the CDR3 is TGTGCCAGCAGTTACCCCATTGGTAAATCCGGGGAGCTGTTTTTT. Its translation is CASSYPIGKSGELFF.

For this clonotype: A read error may explain this, as a much larger clone is one base away. The chain carries TRBV7-2 and TRBJ2-3, with 7 positions matching TRBD2. Germline CDR1 SGHTA, CDR2 FQGNSA. The CDR3 totals 15 residues. Here the CDR3 reads CACSFSGPSTDTQYF. The DNA for the CDR3 is TGTGCCTGCAGCTTTAGCGGGCCAAGCACAGATACGCAGTATTTT. Together with reference TRBV7-2 and TRBJ2-3, the CDR3 gives the full variable domain: GAGVSQSPSNKVTEKGKDVELRCDPISGHTALYWYRQSLGQGLEFLIYFQGNSAPDKSGLPSDRFSAERTGGSVSTLTIQRTQQEDSAVYLCACSFSGPSTDTQYFGPGTRLTVL.

V gene TRBV5-1 combines with J gene TRBJ2-7, with TRBD2 matching over 8 bases. The CDR3 spans 14 residues. Germline CDR1 reads SGHRS; CDR2 reads YFSETQ. Germline trimming cut 2 bases from V and 3 bases from J; bases unmatched to any gene: 4. CDR3 in DNA: TGCGCCAGCAGCTTAGCGGGAGCAGTCTACGAGCAGTACTTC. Encoded protein: CASSLAGAVYEQYF.

This chain connects TRBV5-1 to TRBJ2-5, with no clear D. CDR3 length: 12 residues. V shed 0 bases and J shed 11 bases, with 11 bases lying between them. Germline V lookup: CDR1 SGHRS, CDR2 YFSETQ. The CDR3 reads CASSLEQGEQYF. CDR3 DNA sequence: TGCGCCAGCAGCTTGGAGCAAGGTGAGCAGTACTTC.